The 21 T cell receptor beta chains reported below all come from one sample, sequenced in a study of cytomegalovirus exposure and HLA in healthy donors. The PCR was carried out with 60 Vbeta primers and 13 Jbeta primers. The assay was immunoSEQ multiplex PCR, and TCRdb's table has in-frame clones only and misses some. The sample holds 150,000 to 200,000 clones, roughly 80% seen once. Sequencing was done on a sample of PBMCs. All receptors derive from a girl aged 10-17 years in good health and CMV-seropositive.

The chain joins TRBV12-5 to TRBJ1-3; D not certain. Germline CDR1 LGHNT, CDR2 FRNRAP. The CDR3 extends over 14 amino acids. Trimming took 5 bases from V and 2 from J, leaving 10 bases between them. In nucleotides, the CDR3 is TGTGCTAGTGGTCCCGGCGGCGCTGGAAACACCATATATTTT. This gives the protein CASGPGGAGNTIYF.

The chain recombines TRBV18 with TRBJ2-1; no definite D call. The CDR3 length is 13 residues. Germline V CDR1 and CDR2: KGHSH, LQKENI. V lost 1 base to trimming and J lost 5 bases, with 6 bases between them. The CDR3 protein is CASSPRADNEQFF. CDR3 DNA sequence: TGTGCCAGCTCACCACGGGCAGACAATGAGCAGTTCTTC.

The gene calls are TRBV27 and TRBJ2-7; 8 bases match TRBD2. This CDR3 contains 13 residues. Germline assignment: CDR1 MNHEY and CDR2 SMNVEV (reference sequence). Trimming at V came to 7 bases and at J to 3 bases, leaving 5 bases not matched to a gene. CDR3 DNA: TGTGCCAGCAAACTAGCGGATTACTACGAGCAGTACTTC. Protein: CASKLADYYEQYF.

This sequence joins TRBV7-9 and TRBJ2-5; 8 bases are a match to TRBD2. The CDR3 runs to 15 residues. Per the germline V gene, CDR1 is SEHNR and CDR2 is FQNEAQ (reference sequence). The J segment lost 2 bases and the V segment lost 5 bases, leaving 7 bases of the junction unmatched. The CDR3 sequence is CASSKTSAPQETQYF. DNA of the CDR3: TGTGCCAGCAGCAAGACTAGCGCGCCTCAAGAGACCCAGTACTTC.

This chain links TRBV6-1 with TRBJ1-2; TRBD1 matches 10 bases. This CDR3 region has 13 residues. The J segment lost 5 bases and the V segment lost 10 bases, leaving 7 bases of the junction unmatched. The germline CDR1 and CDR2 sequences are MNHNS and SASEGT. CDR3 in amino acids: CATTWGQGYGYTF. The CDR3 DNA reads TGTGCCACGACCTGGGGACAGGGGTATGGCTACACCTTC.

This chain connects TRBV30 to TRBJ2-7; D not resolved. There are 15 residues in the CDR3. Between the trimmed V and J ends, which lost 0 bases and 0 bases, there was a span of 12 bases. Germline CDR1 reads GTSNPN; CDR2 reads SVGIG (reference sequence). The CDR3 nucleotides are TGTGCCTGGAGTGTAGGAGCTGCCAGCTCCTACGAGCAGTACTTC. Translation: CAWSVGAASSYEQYF.

The sample holds a few counts of this clone. The genes are TRBV6-5 and TRBJ1-4, with no clear D. The CDR3 sequence is 15 residues long. Trimming removed 0 bases at V and 0 bases at J, with 5 bases between. Germline CDR1 MNHEY, CDR2 SVGAGI. The CDR3 protein is CASSYSTATNEKLFF. The CDR3 DNA sequence: TGTGCCAGCAGTTACTCGACTGCAACTAATGAAAAACTGTTTTTT.

This chain connects TRBV5-6 to TRBJ1-1; 7 positions match TRBD1. Per germline, CDR1 SGHDT and CDR2 YYEEEE. The CDR3 runs to 16 residues. V trimming: 2 bases; J trimming: 2 bases; junction bases outside the gene matches: 9. CDR3 DNA: TGTGCCAGCAGCTTTTCGGACAGGCAATTTAACACTGAAGCTTTCTTT. It specifies CASSFSDRQFNTEAFF.

The genes are TRBV5-8 and TRBJ1-1, with 7 bases identical to TRBD1. V trimming: 7 bases; J trimming: 2 bases; junction bases outside the gene matches: 17. Germline V gene lookup returns CDR1 SGHTS and CDR2 YDEGEE. The CDR3 is 17 amino acids. DNA of the CDR3: TGTGCCAGCGGGACCTTCAGGGGGACTCCGGCCAACACTGAAGCTTTCTTT. Translated: CASGTFRGTPANTEAFF.

J is TRBJ2-1 and V is TRBV30; D is undetermined. The germline V gene encodes CDR1 GTSNPN and CDR2 SVGIG (reference sequence). Trimming took off 7 bases at V and 0 bases at J, with 10 bases between the two ends. The CDR3 runs 13 residues. This CDR3 is CASSIRSYNEQFF. The CDR3 nucleotides are TGTGCCTCTTCTATCCGCTCCTACAATGAGCAGTTCTTC. Together with reference TRBV30 and TRBJ2-1, the CDR3 gives the full variable domain: SQTIHQWPATLVQPVGSPLSLECTVEGTSNPNLYWYRQAAGRGLQLLFYSVGIGQISSEVPQNLSASRPQDRQFILSSKKLLLSDSGFYLCASSIRSYNEQFFGPGTRLTVL.

The chain combines TRBV6-1 with TRBJ2-4, with 10 positions matching TRBD1. The CDR3 has 13 amino acids. Germline CDR1 is MNHNS and CDR2 is SASEGT. Unmatched junction bases numbered 4, after V lost 6 bases and J lost 8 bases. Written as DNA, the CDR3 is TGTGCCAGCAGGACAGGACAGGGGGACATTCAGTACTTC. It codes for CASRTGQGDIQYF.

The chain links TRBV10-1 to TRBJ2-1; 9 bases line up with TRBD2. Trimming cost V 4 bases and J 8 bases; bases outside gene matches: 9. The CDR3 runs 15 residues. CDR1 and CDR2 from the germline V gene are WNHNN and SYGVQD (reference sequence). CDR3 loop: CASSGSGRLLDEQFF. The DNA of the CDR3 is TGCGCCAGCAGTGGGAGCGGGAGGCTCCTCGATGAGCAGTTCTTC.

The chain is built from TRBV10-3 and TRBJ2-5, with a tentative D call TRBD2 (5 bases). The CDR3 consists of 14 residues. Trimming shortened V by 7 bases and J by 2 bases, and 14 bases separated the two germline ends. Germline V CDR1 and CDR2: ENHRY, SYGVKD. The CDR3 bases are TGTGCCATCACATCAGGTAGGGAGCAAGAGACCCAGTACTTC. This gives the protein CAITSGREQETQYF.

The chain couples TRBV14 to TRBJ2-5; TRBD2 matches at 13 bases. This CDR3 is 15 amino acids long. With V trimmed by 5 bases and J by 8 bases, 8 bases remained unmatched. The V gene's germline CDR1 is SGHDN and CDR2 FVKESK. In DNA, the CDR3 is TGTGCCAGCAGCGATGCACTAGCGGGAGGGCATACCCAGTACTTC. Amino acid sequence: CASSDALAGGHTQYF.

The chain links TRBV7-2 to TRBJ2-1; TRBD2 matches 9 bases. Trimming took 4 bases from V and 1 from J; bases not matched to a gene: 8. The CDR3 consists of 17 residues. Germline CDR1 and CDR2: SGHTA and FQGNSA. CDR3 bases: TGTGCCAGCAGCTCATGGGCTAGCGGGATTTCCTACAATGAGCAGTTCTTC. Its translation is CASSSWASGISYNEQFF.

The V and J genes are TRBV12-5 and TRBJ2-7; 7 bases fit TRBD1. The V gene's germline CDR1 is LGHNT and CDR2 FRNRAP. Trimming took 8 bases from V and 4 from J; bases not matched to a gene: 5. The CDR3 covers 12 residues. DNA for the CDR3: TGTGCTAGTCGGACAGGAGGTTACGAGCAGTACTTC. Its protein product is CASRTGGYEQYF.

This chain links TRBV2 with TRBJ1-2; the D is unclear. Trimming took off 2 bases at V and 5 bases at J, with 9 bases between the two ends. Germline V gene sequence: CDR1 SNHLY, CDR2 FYNNEI. There are 13 residues in the CDR3. DNA of the CDR3: TGTGCCAGCAGTGAAACAGATTCATATGGCTACACCTTC. Amino acid sequence: CASSETDSYGYTF.

V usage is TRBV5-1 and J usage is TRBJ1-1, with a possible D match to TRBD1 (5 bases). This CDR3 has 15 residues. Per germline, CDR1 SGHRS and CDR2 YFSETQ. Trimming removed 4 bases at V and 1 base at J, with 14 bases between. The CDR3, as DNA: TGCGCCAGCAGCACTACCAGGGACTCGAACACTGAAGCTTTCTTT. This sequence encodes CASSTTRDSNTEAFF.

The V call is TRBV5-1, the J call TRBJ2-3, with 12 bases matching TRBD2. Germline lookup yields CDR1 SGHRS and CDR2 YFSETQ. Germline trimming cut 3 bases from V and 1 base from J; bases unmatched to any gene: 3. The CDR3 totals 16 residues. CDR3 coding DNA: TGCGCCAGCAGCTATGGGACTAGCGGGCGCACAGATACGCAGTATTTT. This translates into CASSYGTSGRTDTQYF.

The chain couples TRBV5-4 to TRBJ2-7; maybe TRBD2 (5 bases). CDR3 length equals 14 residues. V lost 3 bases, J lost 2 bases, and 12 bases lay in between. Germline V gives CDR1 SGHNT, CDR2 YYREEE (reference sequence). The DNA of the CDR3 is TGTGCCAGCAGCTGGGAGAGGGCCACCTACGAGCAGTACTTC. Translation gives CASSWERATYEQYF.

The V gene is TRBV27, the J gene TRBJ1-5; D remains ambiguous. The V end lost 10 bases, the J end lost 7 bases, and 5 bases lay between the germline ends. CDR1 and CDR2 from the germline V gene are MNHEY and SMNVEV (reference sequence). This CDR3 contains 9 residues. The CDR3 DNA reads as TGTGCCACTGGCCAGCCCCAGCATTTT. It encodes CATGQPQHF.